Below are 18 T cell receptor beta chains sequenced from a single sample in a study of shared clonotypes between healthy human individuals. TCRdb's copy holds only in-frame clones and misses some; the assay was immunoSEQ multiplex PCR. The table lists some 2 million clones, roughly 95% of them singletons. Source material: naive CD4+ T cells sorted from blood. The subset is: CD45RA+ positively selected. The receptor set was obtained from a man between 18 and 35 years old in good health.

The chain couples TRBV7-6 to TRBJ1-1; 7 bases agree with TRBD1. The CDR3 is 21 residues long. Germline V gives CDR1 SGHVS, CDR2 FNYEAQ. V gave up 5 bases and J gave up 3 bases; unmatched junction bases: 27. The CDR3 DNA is TGTGCCAGCAGCCCGTATGGGGCCTCAAGAGTGGCTAAAGACAGGGACACTGAAGCTTTCTTT. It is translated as CASSPYGASRVAKDRDTEAFF.

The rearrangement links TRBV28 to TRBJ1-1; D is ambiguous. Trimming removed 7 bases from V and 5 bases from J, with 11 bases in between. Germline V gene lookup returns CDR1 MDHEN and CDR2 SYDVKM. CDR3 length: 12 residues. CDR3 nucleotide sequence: TGTGCCAGCAATCAATTCGGGACTGAAGCTTTCTTT. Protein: CASNQFGTEAFF.

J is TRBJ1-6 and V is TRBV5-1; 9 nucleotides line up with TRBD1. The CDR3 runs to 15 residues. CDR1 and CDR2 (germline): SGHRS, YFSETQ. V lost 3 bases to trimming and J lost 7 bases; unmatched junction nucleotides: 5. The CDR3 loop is CASSSDGTGNSPLHF. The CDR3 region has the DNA TGCGCCAGCAGCTCGGACGGGACAGGGAATTCACCCCTCCACTTT.

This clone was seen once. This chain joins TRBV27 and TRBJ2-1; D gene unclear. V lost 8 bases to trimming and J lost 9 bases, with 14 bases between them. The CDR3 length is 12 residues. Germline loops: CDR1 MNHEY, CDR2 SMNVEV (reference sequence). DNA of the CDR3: TGTGCCAGCGATTCCGAGGTCGCTGAGCAGTTCTTC. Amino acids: CASDSEVAEQFF.

The CDR3 spells CAWGTGGSNTEAFF. The DNA for the CDR3 is TGTGCCTGGGGTACCGGGGGCAGCAACACTGAAGCTTTCTTT. The rearrangement links TRBV30 to TRBJ1-1; D perhaps matches TRBD1 (6 bases). V lost 5 bases and J lost 2, with 15 bases in between. Germline V CDR1 and CDR2: GTSNPN, SVGIG (reference sequence). This CDR3 is built from 14 residues.

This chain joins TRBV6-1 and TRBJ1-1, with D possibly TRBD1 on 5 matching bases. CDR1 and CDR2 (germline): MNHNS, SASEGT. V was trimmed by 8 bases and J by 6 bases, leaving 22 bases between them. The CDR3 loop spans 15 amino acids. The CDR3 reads CASDVQGTVLSEAFF. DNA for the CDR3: TGTGCCAGCGATGTGCAAGGGACTGTACTCTCTGAAGCTTTCTTT.

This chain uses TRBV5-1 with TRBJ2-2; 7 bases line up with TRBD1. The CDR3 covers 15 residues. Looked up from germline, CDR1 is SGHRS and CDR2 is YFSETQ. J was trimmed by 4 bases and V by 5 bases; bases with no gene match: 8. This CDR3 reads CASSSGTVITGELFF. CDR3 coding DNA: TGCGCCAGCAGTTCCGGGACAGTGATCACCGGGGAGCTGTTTTTT.

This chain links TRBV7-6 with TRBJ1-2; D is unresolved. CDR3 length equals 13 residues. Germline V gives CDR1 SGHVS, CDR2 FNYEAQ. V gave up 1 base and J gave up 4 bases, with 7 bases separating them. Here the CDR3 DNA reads TGTGCCAGCAGCTTAGGACGGGCCTATGGCTACACCTTC. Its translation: CASSLGRAYGYTF.

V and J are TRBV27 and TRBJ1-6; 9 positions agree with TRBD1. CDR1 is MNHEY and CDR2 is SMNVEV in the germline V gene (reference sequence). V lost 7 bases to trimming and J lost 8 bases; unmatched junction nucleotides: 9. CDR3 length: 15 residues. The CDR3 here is CASNQRGQGYSPLHF. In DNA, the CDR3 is TGTGCCAGCAACCAGAGGGGACAGGGATATTCACCCCTCCACTTT.

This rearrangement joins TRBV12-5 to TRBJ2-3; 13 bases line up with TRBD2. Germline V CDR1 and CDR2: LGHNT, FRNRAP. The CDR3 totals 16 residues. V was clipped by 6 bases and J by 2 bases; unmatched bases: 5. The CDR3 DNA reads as TGTGCTAGTGGACTACTAGCGGGAGGGTTCACAGATACGCAGTATTTT. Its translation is CASGLLAGGFTDTQYF. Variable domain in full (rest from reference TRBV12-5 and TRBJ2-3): DARVTQTPRHKVTEMGQEVTMRCQPILGHNTVFWYRQTMMQGLELLAYFRNRAPLDDSGMPKDRFSAEMPDATLATLKIQPSEPRDSAVYFCASGLLAGGFTDTQYFGPGTRLTVL.

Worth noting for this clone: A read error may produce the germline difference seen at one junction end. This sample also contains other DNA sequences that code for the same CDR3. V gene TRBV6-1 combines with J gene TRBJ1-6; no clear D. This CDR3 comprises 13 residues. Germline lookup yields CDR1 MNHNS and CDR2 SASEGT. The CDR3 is CASREGGNSPLHF. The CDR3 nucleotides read TGTGCCAGCAGAGAAGGAGGGAATTCACCCCTCCACTTT.

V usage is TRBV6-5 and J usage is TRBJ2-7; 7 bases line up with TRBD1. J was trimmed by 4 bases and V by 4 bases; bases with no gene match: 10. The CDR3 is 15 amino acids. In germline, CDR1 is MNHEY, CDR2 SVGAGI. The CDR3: CASSFRGGAEYEQYF. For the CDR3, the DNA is TGTGCCAGCAGTTTTCGAGGGGGCGCTGAATACGAGCAGTACTTC.

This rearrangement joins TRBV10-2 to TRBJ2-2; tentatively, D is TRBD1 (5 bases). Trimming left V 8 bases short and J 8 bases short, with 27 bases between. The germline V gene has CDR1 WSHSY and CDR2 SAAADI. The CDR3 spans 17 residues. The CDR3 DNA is TGCGCCAGCTCTTCCCTATTTATGGACATCCGTGCGGGGGAGCTGTTTTTT. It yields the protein CASSSLFMDIRAGELFF.

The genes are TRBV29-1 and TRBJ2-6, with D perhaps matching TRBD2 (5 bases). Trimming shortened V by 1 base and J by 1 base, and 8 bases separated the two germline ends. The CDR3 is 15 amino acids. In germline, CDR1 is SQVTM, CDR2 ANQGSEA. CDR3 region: CSVEGSGSGANVLTF. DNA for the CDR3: TGCAGCGTTGAAGGTTCGGGGTCTGGGGCCAACGTCCTGACTTTC.

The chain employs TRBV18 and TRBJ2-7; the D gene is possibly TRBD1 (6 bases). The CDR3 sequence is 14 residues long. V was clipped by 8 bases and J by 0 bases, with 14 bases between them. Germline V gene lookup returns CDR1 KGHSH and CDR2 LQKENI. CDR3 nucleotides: TGTGCCAGCCGTCACCGGGACAACTCCTACGAGCAGTACTTC. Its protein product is CASRHRDNSYEQYF.

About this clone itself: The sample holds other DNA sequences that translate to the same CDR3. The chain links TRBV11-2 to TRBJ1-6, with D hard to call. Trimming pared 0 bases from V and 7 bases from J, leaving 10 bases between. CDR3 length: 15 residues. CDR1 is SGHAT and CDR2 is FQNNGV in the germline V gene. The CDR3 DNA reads TGTGCCAGCAGCTTAGATGGGCGAGGGAATTCACCCCTCCACTTT. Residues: CASSLDGRGNSPLHF.

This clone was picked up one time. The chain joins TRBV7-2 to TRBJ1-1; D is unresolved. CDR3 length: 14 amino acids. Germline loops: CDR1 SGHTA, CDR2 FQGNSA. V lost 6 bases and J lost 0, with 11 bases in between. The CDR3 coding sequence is TGTGCCAGCAGTCCCTTTGGGGTGAACACTGAAGCTTTCTTT. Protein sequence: CASSPFGVNTEAFF.

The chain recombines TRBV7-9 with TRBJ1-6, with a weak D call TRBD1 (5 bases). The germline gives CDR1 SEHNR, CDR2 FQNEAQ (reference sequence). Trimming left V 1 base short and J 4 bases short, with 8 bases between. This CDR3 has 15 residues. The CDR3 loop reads CASSLGGLYNSPLHF. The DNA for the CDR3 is TGTGCCAGCAGCTTAGGGGGACTTTATAATTCACCCCTCCACTTT.